The entry below gives a single TCR beta chain sequence along with its context. The antigen is undetermined. The source of the sample is a study of high-grade serous ovarian cancer treatment subgroups. Study context: Mean per sample: about 15,000 reads, more than 6,500 unique TCR beta rearrangements. General study findings and limits: Repertoire similarity ranged roughly 0.1 to 0.79 between tumors of one patient. TCR relatedness rose with neoantigen level and trended with mutation load. Only CDR3 was analyzed; CDR1 and CDR2 were not.

This table comes from immunoSEQ multiplex PCR, and its TCRdb copy is limited to in-frame clones, with some not included. Of 10,000 or so clones listed, roughly 70% are singletons. Tumor samples were taken before definitive surgery or chemotherapy. The CDR3 extends over 15 amino acids. Germline V lookup: CDR1 MRHNA, CDR2 SNTAGT. Trimming removed 0 bases at V and 6 bases at J, with 9 bases between. The chain couples TRBV6-4 to TRBJ1-6; no definite D call. The sample comprised tumor tissue. This clonotype originated in a human donor with high-grade serous ovarian cancer. Written as DNA, the CDR3 is TGTGCCAGCAGTGACTCGATGGATAGTAATTCACCCCTCCACTTT. Protein: CASSDSMDSNSPLHF.